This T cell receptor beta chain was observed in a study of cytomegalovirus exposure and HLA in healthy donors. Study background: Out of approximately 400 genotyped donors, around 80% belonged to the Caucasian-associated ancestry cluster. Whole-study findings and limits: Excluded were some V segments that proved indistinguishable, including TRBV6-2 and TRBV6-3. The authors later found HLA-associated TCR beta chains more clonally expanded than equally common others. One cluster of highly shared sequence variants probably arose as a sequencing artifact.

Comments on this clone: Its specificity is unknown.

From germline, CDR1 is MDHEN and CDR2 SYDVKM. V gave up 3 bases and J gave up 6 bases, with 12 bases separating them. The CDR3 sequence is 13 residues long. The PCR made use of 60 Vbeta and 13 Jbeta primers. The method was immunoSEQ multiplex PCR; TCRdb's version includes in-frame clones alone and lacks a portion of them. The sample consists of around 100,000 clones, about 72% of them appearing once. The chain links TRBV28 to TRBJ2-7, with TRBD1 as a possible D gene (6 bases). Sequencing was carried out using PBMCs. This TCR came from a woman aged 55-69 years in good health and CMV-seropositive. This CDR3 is CASSLVTGTEQYF. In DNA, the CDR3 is TGTGCCAGCAGTTTGGTTACAGGGACCGAGCAGTACTTC.